Listed below are T cell receptor beta chains from one sample, sequenced in a study of cytotoxic CD8 clonotypes in ibrutinib-treated CLL. Here immunoSEQ multiplex PCR was the method, and the copy in TCRdb shows in-frame clones only, minus some. The table has approximately 32,000 clones, 69% seen once; the top ten hold approximately 30%. Sequenced material: PBMCs, taken before ibrutinib treatment. These receptors were collected from a human donor with chronic lymphocytic leukemia. Both conserved end residues are part of each CDR3. The D gene is left open where the match is weak. Only some rows state a clone size, as once, few, many or a class for expanded clones.

v_gene,abundance,d_gene,j_gene,CDR3aa,CDR3nt
TRBV4-1,few,NA,TRBJ1-5,CASSQDQGSGRTQHF,TGCGCCAGCAGCCAAGATCAGGGGTCGGGTCGAACCCAGCATTTT
TRBV4-1,NA,NA,TRBJ2-5,CASSLNQGYQETQYF,TGCGCCAGCAGCCTGAACCAGGGTTACCAAGAGACCCAGTACTTC
TRBV2,NA,TRBD1,TRBJ2-7,CASRGTGGGSYEQYF,TGTGCCAGCAGGGGGACAGGGGGAGGATCCTACGAGCAGTACTTC
TRBV9,NA,TRBD2,TRBJ2-5,CASSVWSGGGETQYF,TGTGCCAGCAGCGTATGGTCGGGGGGAGGAGAGACCCAGTACTTC
TRBV7-8,NA,TRBD1,TRBJ2-5,CASIPGTGANLYQETQYF,TGTGCCAGCATCCCGGGGACAGGGGCGAATCTGTACCAAGAGACCCAGTACTTC
TRBV27,few,TRBD1,TRBJ2-7,CASSLTGTGPYEQYF,TGTGCCAGCAGCCTCACCGGGACAGGGCCCTACGAGCAGTACTTC
TRBV4-2,NA,NA,TRBJ2-3,CASSQGRGDGQYF,TGTGCCAGCAGCCAAGGAAGGGGAGACGGGCAGTATTTT
TRBV11-2,NA,NA,TRBJ2-7,CASSLGPKPYEQYF,TGTGCCAGCAGCTTAGGCCCTAAGCCCTACGAGCAGTACTTC
TRBV6-4,NA,NA,TRBJ1-1,CASSDTPQLNTEAFF,TGTGCCAGCAGTGACACTCCCCAATTGAACACTGAAGCTTTCTTT
TRBV7-8,NA,TRBD1,TRBJ2-7,CASSFSGTGGTYEQYF,TGTGCCAGCAGCTTTTCCGGGACAGGGGGGACCTACGAGCAGTACTTC
TRBV5-1,few,NA,TRBJ1-6,CASSWTGATYNSPLHF,TGCGCCAGCAGCTGGACGGGTGCTACCTATAATTCACCCCTCCACTTT
TRBV7-6,NA,NA,TRBJ2-1,CASTLDEGGGSGQFF,TGTGCCAGCACCTTAGATGAGGGCGGGGGCTCTGGGCAGTTCTTC
TRBV5-1,few,NA,TRBJ2-7,CASSPAGASVGGEQYF,TGCGCCAGCAGCCCCGCTGGGGCTAGCGTAGGGGGCGAGCAGTACTTC
TRBV28,NA,TRBD1,TRBJ1-4,CASSTPGQGFANEKLFF,TGTGCCAGCAGCACACCGGGACAGGGCTTTGCTAATGAAAAACTGTTTTTT
TRBV7-3,NA,TRBD2,TRBJ2-1,CASSPGLAHQGQFF,TGTGCCAGCAGCCCCGGACTAGCCCACCAGGGGCAGTTCTTC
TRBV7-8,NA,TRBD2,TRBJ2-5,CASSLDGLAGGETQYF,TGTGCCAGCAGCTTAGACGGGCTAGCGGGAGGTGAGACCCAGTACTTC
TRBV9,NA,NA,TRBJ2-7,CASSPYAGDSYEQYF,TGTGCCAGCAGCCCCTACGCCGGGGACTCCTACGAGCAGTACTTC
TRBV18,NA,TRBD1,TRBJ2-1,CASSPGQGAEFF,TGTGCCAGCTCTCCTGGACAGGGGGCAGAATTCTTC
TRBV7-2,few,NA,TRBJ1-2,CASSPDLRYTF,TGTGCCAGCAGCCCGGACCTACGCTACACCTTC
TRBV19,NA,TRBD2,TRBJ2-1,CASSIALVLAGGVEQFF,TGTGCCAGTAGTATCGCATTGGTACTAGCGGGAGGGGTTGAGCAGTTCTTC
TRBV9,NA,NA,TRBJ2-6,CASSVRGSSGRFSGANVLTF,TGTGCCAGCAGCGTACGTGGGTCAAGCGGACGGTTCTCTGGGGCCAACGTCCTGACTTTC
TRBV6-5,NA,TRBD1,TRBJ2-1,CASSRTGETYNEQFF,TGTGCCAGCAGTCGGACAGGGGAAACCTACAATGAGCAGTTCTTC
TRBV5-6,NA,TRBD1,TRBJ2-7,CASSLFGQGYHEQYF,TGTGCCAGCAGCTTGTTTGGACAGGGATACCACGAGCAGTACTTC
TRBV11-2,NA,NA,TRBJ2-2,CASREGADTGELFF,TGTGCCAGCAGAGAAGGGGCCGACACCGGGGAGCTGTTTTTT
TRBV7-2,NA,NA,TRBJ1-1,CASSSNTNTEAFF,TGTGCCAGCAGCTCGAACACAAACACTGAAGCTTTCTTT
TRBV27,NA,NA,TRBJ2-1,CASNKLPPYNEQFF,TGTGCCAGCAACAAACTACCGCCTTACAATGAGCAGTTCTTC
TRBV7-2,medium-sized,NA,TRBJ2-7,CASSETGYYEQYF,TGTGCCAGCAGCGAGACAGGTTACTACGAGCAGTACTTC
TRBV14,NA,NA,TRBJ1-2,CASSLALQGNGYTF,TGTGCCAGCAGCCTTGCCCTCCAGGGTAATGGCTACACCTTC
TRBV28,NA,TRBD2,TRBJ2-3,CATQRGWPDTQYF,TGTGCCACGCAGCGGGGGTGGCCAGATACGCAGTATTTT